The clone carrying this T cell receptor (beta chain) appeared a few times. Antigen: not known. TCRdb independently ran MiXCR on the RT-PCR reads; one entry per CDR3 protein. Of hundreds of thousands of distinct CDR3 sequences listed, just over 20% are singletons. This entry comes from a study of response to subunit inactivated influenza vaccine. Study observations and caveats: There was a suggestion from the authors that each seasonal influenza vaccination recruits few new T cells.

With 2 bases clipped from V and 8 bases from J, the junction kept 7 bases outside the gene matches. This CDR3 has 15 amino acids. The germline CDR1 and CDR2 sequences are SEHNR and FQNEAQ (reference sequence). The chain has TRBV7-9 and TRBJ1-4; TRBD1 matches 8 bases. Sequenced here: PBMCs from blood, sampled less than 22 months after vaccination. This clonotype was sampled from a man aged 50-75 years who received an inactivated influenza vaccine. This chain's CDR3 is CASSLSLRGHEKLFF. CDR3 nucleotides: TGTGCCAGCAGCTTATCGCTCAGGGGGCACGAAAAACTGTTTTTT.